The source of this T cell receptor (beta chain) is a study of blood T cell repertoires in COVID-19. Study background: T cells, B-cell-depleted T cells, or PBMCs provided the cDNA or gDNA that served as material.

TCRdb keeps only in-frame clones here, not all; method: immunoSEQ multiplex PCR. There are roughly 250,000 clones in the sample; more than 85% occur only once, and approximately 9% lies in the top ten. Per germline, CDR1 LGHDT and CDR2 YNNKEL (reference sequence). The CDR3 has 17 amino acids. V lost 1 base to trimming and J lost 1 base; unmatched junction nucleotides: 4. The TCR sequence derives from a man in his forties who had recovered from COVID-19. Sequences were obtained from PBMCs or T cells enriched from blood (not recorded which). This chain connects TRBV3-1 (or the pseudogene TRBV3-2) to TRBJ2-1; 10 bases agree with TRBD1. The CDR3 loop reads CASSQVPGQGSYNEQFF. The CDR3 nucleotides are TGTGCCAGCAGCCAAGTTCCGGGACAGGGGTCCTACAATGAGCAGTTCTTC.